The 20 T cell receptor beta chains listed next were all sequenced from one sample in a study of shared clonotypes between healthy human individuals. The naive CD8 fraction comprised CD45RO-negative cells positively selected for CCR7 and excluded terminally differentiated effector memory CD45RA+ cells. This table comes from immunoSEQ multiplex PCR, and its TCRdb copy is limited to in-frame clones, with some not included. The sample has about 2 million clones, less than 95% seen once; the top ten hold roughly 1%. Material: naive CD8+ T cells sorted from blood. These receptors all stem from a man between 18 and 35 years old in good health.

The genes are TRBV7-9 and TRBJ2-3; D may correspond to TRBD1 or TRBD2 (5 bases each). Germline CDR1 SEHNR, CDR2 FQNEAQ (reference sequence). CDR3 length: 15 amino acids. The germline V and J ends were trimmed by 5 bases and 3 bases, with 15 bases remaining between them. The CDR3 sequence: CASSPQGEWTDTQYF. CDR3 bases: TGTGCCAGCAGCCCCCAGGGAGAGTGGACAGATACGCAGTATTTT.

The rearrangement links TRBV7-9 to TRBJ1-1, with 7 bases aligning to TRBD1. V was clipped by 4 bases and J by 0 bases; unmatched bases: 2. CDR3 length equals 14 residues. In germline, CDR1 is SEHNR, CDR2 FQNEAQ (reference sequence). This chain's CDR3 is CASSWGQLNTEAFF. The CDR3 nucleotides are TGTGCCAGCAGCTGGGGACAGTTGAACACTGAAGCTTTCTTT.

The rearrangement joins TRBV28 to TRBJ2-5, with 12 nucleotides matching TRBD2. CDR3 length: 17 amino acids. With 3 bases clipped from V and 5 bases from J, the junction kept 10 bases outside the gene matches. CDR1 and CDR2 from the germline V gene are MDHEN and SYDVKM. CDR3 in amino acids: CASSLFRLAGEEETQYF. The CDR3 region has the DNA TGTGCCAGCAGTTTGTTTCGACTAGCGGGGGAGGAGGAGACCCAGTACTTC.

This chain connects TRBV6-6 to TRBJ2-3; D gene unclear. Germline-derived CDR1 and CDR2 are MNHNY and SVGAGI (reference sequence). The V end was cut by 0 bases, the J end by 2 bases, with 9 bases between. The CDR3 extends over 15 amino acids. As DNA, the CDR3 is TGTGCCAGCAGTTACTCGACTCCCTTCACAGATACGCAGTATTTT. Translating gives CASSYSTPFTDTQYF.

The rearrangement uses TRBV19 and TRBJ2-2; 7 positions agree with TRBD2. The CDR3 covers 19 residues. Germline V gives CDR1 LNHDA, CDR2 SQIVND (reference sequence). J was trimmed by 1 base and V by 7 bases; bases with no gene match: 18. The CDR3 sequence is CASTPPLWRSGENTGELFF. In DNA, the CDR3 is TGTGCCAGTACCCCCCCGTTATGGAGGAGCGGGGAGAACACCGGGGAGCTGTTTTTT.

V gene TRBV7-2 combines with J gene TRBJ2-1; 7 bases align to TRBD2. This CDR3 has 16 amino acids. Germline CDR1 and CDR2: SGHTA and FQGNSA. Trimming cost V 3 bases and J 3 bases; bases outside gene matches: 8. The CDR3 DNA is TGTGCCAGCAGCTTTCCGGCGGGAGCTATCTACAATGAGCAGTTCTTC. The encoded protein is CASSFPAGAIYNEQFF.

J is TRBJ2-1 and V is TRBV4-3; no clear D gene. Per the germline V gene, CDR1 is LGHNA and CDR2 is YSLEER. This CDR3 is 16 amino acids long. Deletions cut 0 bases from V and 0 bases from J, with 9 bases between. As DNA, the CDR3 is TGCGCCAGCAGCCAAGATTGGCAAAGCTCCTACAATGAGCAGTTCTTC. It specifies CASSQDWQSSYNEQFF.

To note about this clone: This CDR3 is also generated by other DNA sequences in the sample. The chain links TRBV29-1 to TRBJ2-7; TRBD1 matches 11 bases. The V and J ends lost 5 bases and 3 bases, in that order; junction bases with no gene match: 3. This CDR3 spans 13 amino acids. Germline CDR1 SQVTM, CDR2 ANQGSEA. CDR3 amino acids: CSVTGTGGYEQYF. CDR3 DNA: TGCAGCGTTACCGGGACAGGGGGCTACGAGCAGTACTTC.

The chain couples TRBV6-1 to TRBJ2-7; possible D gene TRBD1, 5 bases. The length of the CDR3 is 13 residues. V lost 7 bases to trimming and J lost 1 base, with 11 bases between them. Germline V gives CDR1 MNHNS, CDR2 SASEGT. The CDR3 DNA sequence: TGTGCCAGCATAGACAGCTTATCCTACGAGCAGTACTTC. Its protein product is CASIDSLSYEQYF.

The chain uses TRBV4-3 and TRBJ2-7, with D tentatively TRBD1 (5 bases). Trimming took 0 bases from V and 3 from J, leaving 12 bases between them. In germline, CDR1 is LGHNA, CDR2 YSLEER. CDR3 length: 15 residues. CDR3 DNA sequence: TGCGCCAGCAGCCAAGAATGGGCAGGGTACTACGAGCAGTACTTC. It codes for CASSQEWAGYYEQYF.

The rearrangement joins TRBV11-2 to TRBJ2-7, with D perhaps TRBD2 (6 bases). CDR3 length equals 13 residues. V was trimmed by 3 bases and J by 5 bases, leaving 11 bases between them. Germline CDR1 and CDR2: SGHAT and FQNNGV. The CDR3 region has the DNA TGTGCCAGCAGCTTTCAACTAGCCGACGAGCAGTACTTC. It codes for CASSFQLADEQYF.

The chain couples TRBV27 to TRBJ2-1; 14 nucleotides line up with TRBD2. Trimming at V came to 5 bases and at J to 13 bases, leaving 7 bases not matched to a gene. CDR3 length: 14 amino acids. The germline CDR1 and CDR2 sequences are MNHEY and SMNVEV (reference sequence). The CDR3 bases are TGTGCCAGCAGTCCGGGACTAGCGGGAGTTGGACAGTTCTTC. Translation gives CASSPGLAGVGQFF.

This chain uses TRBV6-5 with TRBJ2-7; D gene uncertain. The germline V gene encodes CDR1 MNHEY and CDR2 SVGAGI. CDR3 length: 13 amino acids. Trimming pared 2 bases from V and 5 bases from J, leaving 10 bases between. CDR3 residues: CASSYGQFNEQYF. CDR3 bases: TGTGCCAGCAGTTACGGGCAGTTCAACGAGCAGTACTTC.

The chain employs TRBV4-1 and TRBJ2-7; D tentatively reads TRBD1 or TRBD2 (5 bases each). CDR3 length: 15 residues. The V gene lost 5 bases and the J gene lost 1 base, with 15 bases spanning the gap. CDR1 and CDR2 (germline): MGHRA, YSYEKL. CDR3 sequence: CASSYRDGGSYEQYF. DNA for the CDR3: TGCGCCAGCAGCTACCGGGACGGAGGATCCTACGAGCAGTACTTC.

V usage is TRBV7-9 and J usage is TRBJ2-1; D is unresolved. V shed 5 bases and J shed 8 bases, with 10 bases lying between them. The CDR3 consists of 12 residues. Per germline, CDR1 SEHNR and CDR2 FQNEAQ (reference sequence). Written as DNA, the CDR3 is TGTGCCAGCAGCGTACTGTTGGATGAGCAGTTCTTC. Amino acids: CASSVLLDEQFF.

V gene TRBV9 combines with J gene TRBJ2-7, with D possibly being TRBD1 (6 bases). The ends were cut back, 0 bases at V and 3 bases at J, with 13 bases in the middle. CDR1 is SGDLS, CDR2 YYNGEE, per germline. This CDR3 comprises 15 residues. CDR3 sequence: CASSVAAAGVYEQYF. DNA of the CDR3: TGTGCCAGCAGCGTAGCTGCGGCAGGGGTCTACGAGCAGTACTTC.

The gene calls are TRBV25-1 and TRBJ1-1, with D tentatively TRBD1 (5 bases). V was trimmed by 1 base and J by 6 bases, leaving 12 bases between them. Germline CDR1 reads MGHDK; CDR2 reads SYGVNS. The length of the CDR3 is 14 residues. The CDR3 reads CASSEFGAGAEAFF. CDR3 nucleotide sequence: TGTGCCAGCAGTGAATTTGGGGCCGGCGCTGAAGCTTTCTTT.

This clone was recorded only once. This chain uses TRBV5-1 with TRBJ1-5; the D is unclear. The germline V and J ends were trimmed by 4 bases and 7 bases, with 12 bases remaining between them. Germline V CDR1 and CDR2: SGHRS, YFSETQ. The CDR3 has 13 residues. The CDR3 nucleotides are TGCGCCAGCAGCCTCCAAATAAGCCAGCCCCAGCATTTT. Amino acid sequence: CASSLQISQPQHF.

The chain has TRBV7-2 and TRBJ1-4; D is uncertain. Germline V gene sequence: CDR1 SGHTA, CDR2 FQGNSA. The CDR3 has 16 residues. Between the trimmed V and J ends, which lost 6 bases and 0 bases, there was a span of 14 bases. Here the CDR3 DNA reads TGTGCCAGCAGTAGGGAGGGCCTTGCAACTAATGAAAAACTGTTTTTT. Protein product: CASSREGLATNEKLFF.

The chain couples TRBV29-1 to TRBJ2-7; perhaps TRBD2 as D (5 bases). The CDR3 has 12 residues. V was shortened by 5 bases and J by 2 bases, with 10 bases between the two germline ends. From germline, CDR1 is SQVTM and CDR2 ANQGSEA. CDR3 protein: CSVCEGAYEQYF. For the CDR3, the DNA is TGCAGCGTTTGTGAGGGAGCCTACGAGCAGTACTTC.